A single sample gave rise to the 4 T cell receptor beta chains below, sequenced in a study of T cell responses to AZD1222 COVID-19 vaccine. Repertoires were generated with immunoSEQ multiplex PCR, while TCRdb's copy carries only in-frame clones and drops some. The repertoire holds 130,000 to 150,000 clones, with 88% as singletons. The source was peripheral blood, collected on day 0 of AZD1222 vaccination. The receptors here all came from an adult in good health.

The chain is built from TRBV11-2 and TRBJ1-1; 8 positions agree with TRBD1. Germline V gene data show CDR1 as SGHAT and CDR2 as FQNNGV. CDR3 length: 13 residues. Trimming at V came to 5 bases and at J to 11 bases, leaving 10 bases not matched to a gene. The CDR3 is CASSTGQGTLAFF. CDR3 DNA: TGTGCCAGCAGCACCGGACAGGGAACACTGGCTTTCTTT.

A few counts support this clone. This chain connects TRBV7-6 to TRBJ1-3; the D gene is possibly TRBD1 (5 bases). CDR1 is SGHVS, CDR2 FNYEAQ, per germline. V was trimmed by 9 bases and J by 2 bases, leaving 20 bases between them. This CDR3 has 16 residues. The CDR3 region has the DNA TGTGCCAGTCCCTTCCGGGGGACTCTGGCTGGAAACACCATATATTTT. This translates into CASPFRGTLAGNTIYF.

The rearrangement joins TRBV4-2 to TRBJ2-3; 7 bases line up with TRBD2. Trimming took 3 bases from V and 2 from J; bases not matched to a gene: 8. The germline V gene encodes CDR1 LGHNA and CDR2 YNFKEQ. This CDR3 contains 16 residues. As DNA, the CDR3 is TGTGCCAGCAGCCAGCAAGCCGGGACTAACACAGATACGCAGTATTTT. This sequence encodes CASSQQAGTNTDTQYF.

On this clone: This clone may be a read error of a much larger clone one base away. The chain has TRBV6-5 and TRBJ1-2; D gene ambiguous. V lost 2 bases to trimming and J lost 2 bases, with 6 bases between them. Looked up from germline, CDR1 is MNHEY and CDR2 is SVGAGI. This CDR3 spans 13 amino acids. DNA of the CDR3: TGTGCCAGCAGTTACGGCACCAACTATGGCTACACCTTC. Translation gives CASSYGTNYGYTF.